This T cell receptor (beta chain) was captured in a study of shared clonotypes between healthy human individuals (dated by TCRdb to 2018 to 2021). A note on the overall study: A couple of women and three men aged 18 to 49 years were included in the cohort. Libraries were prepared and TCR repertoires were sequenced by different laboratories using diverse techniques, in order to increase sequencing depth and limit assay-specific biases. Each donor's leukapheresis produced roughly between about 0.9 and 9.5 billion PBMCs. For each donor, three plates each were used for CD4 naive and CD4 memory, two plates were used for CD8 naive, and one plate was used for CD8 memory. To estimate repertoire size and how much clonotype sharing occurs between individuals, the study deeply sequenced the blood TCR repertoires of several healthy adults.

Study-wide conclusions, independent of this receptor: Sharing across several donors was observed for 4.5% to 6.5% of naive CD4, around 3.5% of naive CD8, around 2.5% of memory CD4, and approximately 0.41% of memory CD8 clonotypes. Based on pairwise subsampling, the degree of clonotype sharing among donors was expected to be affected by sequencing depth. The small number of donors limited the genetic and exposure-history diversity represented. Only blood was sampled, and tissue TCR repertoires likely differ from those in blood. Compared with non-shared clonotypes, the clonotypes found in all four sorted-subset donors had higher generation probabilities. Rarefaction of sorted-subset datasets indicated incomplete sequencing despite the large sequencing depth. Naive subsets generally had larger estimated clonotype richness than memory subsets.

On this clone: The antigen it binds to is not known. No much larger clone is present one base from it, and per-base qualities are unavailable.

Healthy HIV-negative adults with no recently reported acute infections or vaccinations were included as donors. All donors were Caucasian adults living in Nashville, Tennessee, USA. CD4+ T cells were enriched by magnetic negative selection; naive cells were then positively selected on CD45RA, and the negative fraction formed the memory subset. Blood was obtained by leukapheresis, after which PBMCs were separated by Ficoll-Histopaque density gradient centrifugation and cryopreserved in liquid nitrogen vapor phase. Analytical flow cytometry was used to check the purity and quantity of each magnetically sorted T cell population. Genomic DNA was isolated from each sorted fraction and quantified by UV absorbance on a Nanodrop 2000c. From a lookup of the germline V gene (reference sequence), CDR1 and CDR2 are MNHEY and SMNVEV. V loses 6 bases of germline sequence and J loses 3 bases, and the interval between the two ends is 11 bases. Inclusive of the bounding cysteine and phenylalanine, the CDR3 is 14 residues long. The only DNA kept is the CDR3, 42 bases in frame from the first base.

TCR CDR3 regions were amplified from genomic DNA by multiplex PCR using the deep immunoSEQ assay. Extracted genomic DNA from each cell subset was spread evenly across all wells of several immunoSEQ 96-well plates, with each plate serving as a replicate. For sorted subsets, about 200 ng genomic DNA, equal to 25,000 to 35,000 T cell genomes, was loaded into each replicate PCR. The purified libraries were quantified using a Qubit 3.0 fluorometer, sized with a Bioanalyzer 2100, and then quantified again using the KAPA Library Quantification kit. A separate single-read 150-cycle Illumina NextSeq 550 flow cell was used to sequence each immunoSEQ 96-well plate. Regarding the original processing steps: Because the immunoSEQ output held only junctional sequences and lacked quality scores, the filtering could not match the filtering applied to full-length reads. Sequences were annotated with PyIR, a Python wrapper for IgBLAST v1.9, using IMGT germline references to assign V/J genes and CDR3. Reads with weak V/J assignments (E-value above 1e-6), missing CDR3, stop codons, out-of-frame junctions, or ambiguous translated residues were removed. V3J clonotypes were defined by identical inferred V gene, J gene, and CDR3 amino acid sequence. The percentage overlap between two repertoires was calculated by dividing the number of shared unique clonotypes by the size of the smaller repertoire. Three approaches were used to assess repertoire richness: RTK rarefaction, the Chao1 estimator, and Recon v2.1 estimates of unobserved clonotypes. OLGA was used to compute generation probabilities for all TCRbeta clonotypes that the gDNA method yielded from a handful of donors. TCRdb took this table from immuneACCESS and kept in-frame rearrangements with V and J called. Such tables lack part of the clones; where checked against another copy, unresolved V genes explain under half of the gap, and the rest is unexplained. Clone size and the V and J calls come from that table; the DNA yielded D and trimming. This sample lists more than 850,000 clones; approximately 78% were detected once. The ten biggest clones cover about 0.52% of the sample.

This TCR was sampled from a man between 18 and 29 years old in good health. Some clones in this sample may be carry-over from other donors' samples. The chain couples TRBV27 to TRBJ2-2, with no D gene named confidently. The sample taken for sequencing was memory CD4+ T cells from PBMCs. The cell subset or site label on this specimen signifies: CD45RA-negative fraction. The CDR3 region: CASREGSHTGELFF. The DNA sequence is TGTGCCAGCAGAGAAGGGTCTCACACCGGGGAGCTGTTTTTT.